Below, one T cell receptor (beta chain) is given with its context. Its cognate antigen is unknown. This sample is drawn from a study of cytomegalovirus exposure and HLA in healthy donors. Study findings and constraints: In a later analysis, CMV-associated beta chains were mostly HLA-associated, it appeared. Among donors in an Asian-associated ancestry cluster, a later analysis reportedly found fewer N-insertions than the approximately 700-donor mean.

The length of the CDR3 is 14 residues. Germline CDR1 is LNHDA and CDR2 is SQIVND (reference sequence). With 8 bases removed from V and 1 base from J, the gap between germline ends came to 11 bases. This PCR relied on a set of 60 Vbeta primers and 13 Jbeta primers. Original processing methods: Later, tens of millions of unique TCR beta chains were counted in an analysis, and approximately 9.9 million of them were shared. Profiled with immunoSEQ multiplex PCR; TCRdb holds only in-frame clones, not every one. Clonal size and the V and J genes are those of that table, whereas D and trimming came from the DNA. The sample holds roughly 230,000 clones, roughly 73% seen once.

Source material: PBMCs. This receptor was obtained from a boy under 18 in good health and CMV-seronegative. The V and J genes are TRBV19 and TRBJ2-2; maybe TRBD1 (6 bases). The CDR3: CASQGIGNTGELFF. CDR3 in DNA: TGTGCCAGTCAGGGGATAGGGAACACCGGGGAGCTGTTTTTT.